The rows below give T cell receptor beta chains drawn from one sample of a study of metastatic and nonmetastatic thyroid tumors. TCRdb re-processed the PCR reads through MiXCR. This sample has tens of thousands of clones; about 21% occur once, and the top ten carry roughly a fifth. Sequencing was performed on blood. These receptors originate from a female donor with papillary thyroid cancer or a benign thyroid nodule (not recorded which). Some clones in this sample may be carry-over from other donors' samples. The CDR3 runs from the conserved cysteine through the conserved F or W.

TRBV28	CASSLRAGIAGTYEQYF
TRBV7-2	CASSLSLSGQGEQYF
TRBV6-2/TRBV6-3	CSSSRDSVMNTEAFF
TRBV20-1	CSARERTYGYTF
TRBV11-2	CASSRDRGRVYEQYF
TRBV27	CASSFRLLGTQYF
TRBV27	CASSLTATDTQYF
TRBV6-5	CASSYSREASYEQYF
TRBV6-1	CASNRAQRPYEQYF
TRBV6-1	CASSRGGTGELFF
TRBV28	CASSLPNLNTEAFF
TRBV2	CASRKTDYSNQPQHF
TRBV11-2	CASSLGTGVETQYF
TRBV6-1	CATTKNPGDQETQYF
TRBV11-2	CASSLGGDTDTQYF
TRBV11-2	CASSLSDGAYEQYF
TRBV19	CASSIRVLPSEKLFF
TRBV12-3/TRBV12-4	CASSAVLGYEQYF
TRBV6-5	CASSYLSGQPQHF
TRBV6-1	CASSVGLAGAQETQYF
TRBV4-3	CASSQEARTSEQFF
TRBV7-3	CASSSSADEQFF
TRBV5-1	CASSLGQGVAEAFF
TRBV11-1	CASSLVGGASEAFF
TRBV5-1	CASSLAEGSANTEAFF
TRBV11-2	CASHPAGLVDEQYF
TRBV7-3	CASSPLAGGSHYEQYF
TRBV3-1	CASSLGQGKVTEAFF
TRBV3-1	CASSQAQTNYGYTF
TRBV12-3/TRBV12-4	CASSGLAGGPDTQYF
TRBV6-2/TRBV6-3	CASSATWQAPSGYTF
TRBV30	CAWRRGNYGYTF
TRBV7-3	CASSLLEGPTQYF
TRBV24-1	CATSDSDMGGNEQFF
TRBV6-2/TRBV6-3	CASSYFVGRSRSGANVLTF
TRBV5-5	CASSLGLAGGYQETQYF
TRBV9	CASSPGWGQRYEQYF
TRBV11-3	CASILSQGPDTQYF
TRBV7-2	CASSLRPPGTDTQYF
TRBV5-1	CASSPYAGRLYEQYF
TRBV6-1	CASSDRASGEGYEQYF
TRBV20-1	CSARDSRGSDNEQFF
TRBV19	CASSIVGQGKHF
TRBV5-6	CASSGDGTGGYGYTF
TRBV4-3	CASSQGQRGQETQYF